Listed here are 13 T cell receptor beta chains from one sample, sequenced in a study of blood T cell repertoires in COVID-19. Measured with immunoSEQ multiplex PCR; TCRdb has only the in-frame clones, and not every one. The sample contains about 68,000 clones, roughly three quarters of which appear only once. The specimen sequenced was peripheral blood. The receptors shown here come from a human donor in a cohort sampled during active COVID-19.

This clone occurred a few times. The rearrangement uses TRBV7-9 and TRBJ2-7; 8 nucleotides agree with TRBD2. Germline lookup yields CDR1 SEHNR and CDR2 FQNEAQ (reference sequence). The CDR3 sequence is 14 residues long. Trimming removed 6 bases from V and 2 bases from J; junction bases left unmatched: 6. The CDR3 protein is CASSYSGAAYEQYF. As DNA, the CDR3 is TGTGCCAGCAGTTATAGCGGGGCCGCCTACGAGCAGTACTTC.

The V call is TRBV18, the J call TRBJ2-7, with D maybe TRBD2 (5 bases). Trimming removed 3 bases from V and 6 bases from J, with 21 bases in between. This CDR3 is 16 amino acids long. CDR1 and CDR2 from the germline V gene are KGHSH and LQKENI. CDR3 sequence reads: CASSPNNPYGGGEQYV. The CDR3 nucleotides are TGTGCCAGCTCACCTAATAACCCCTATGGAGGTGGCGAGCAGTACGTC.

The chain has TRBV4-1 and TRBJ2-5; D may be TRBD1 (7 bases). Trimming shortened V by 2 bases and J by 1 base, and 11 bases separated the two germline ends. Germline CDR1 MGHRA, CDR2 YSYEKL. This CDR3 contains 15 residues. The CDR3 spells CASSQRGTVQETQYF. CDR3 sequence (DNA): TGCGCCAGCAGCCAACGCGGGACAGTCCAAGAGACCCAGTACTTC.

CDR3: CASSLDGGSDTEAFF. The CDR3 bases are TGTGCCAGCAGCTTAGATGGGGGGTCGGACACTGAAGCTTTCTTT. This rearrangement joins TRBV11-3 to TRBJ1-1, with D tentatively TRBD1 (5 bases). The germline V and J ends were trimmed by 0 bases and 3 bases, with 11 bases remaining between them. The CDR3 has 15 amino acids. CDR1 and CDR2 (germline): SGHNT, YENEEA. The variable domain in full, with the rest retrieved from reference TRBV11-3 and TRBJ1-1, is EAGVVQSPRYKIIEKKQPVAFWCNPISGHNTLYWYLQNLGQGPELLIRYENEEAVDDSQLPKDRFSAERLKGVDSTLKIQPAELGDSAVYLCASSLDGGSDTEAFFGQGTRLTVV.

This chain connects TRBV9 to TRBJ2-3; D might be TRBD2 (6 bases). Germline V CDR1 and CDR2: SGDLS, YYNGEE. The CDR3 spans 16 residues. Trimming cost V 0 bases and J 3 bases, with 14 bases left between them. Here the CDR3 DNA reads TGTGCCAGCAGCGTAGAATTGGCAGGGAGGACAGATACGCAGTATTTT. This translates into CASSVELAGRTDTQYF.

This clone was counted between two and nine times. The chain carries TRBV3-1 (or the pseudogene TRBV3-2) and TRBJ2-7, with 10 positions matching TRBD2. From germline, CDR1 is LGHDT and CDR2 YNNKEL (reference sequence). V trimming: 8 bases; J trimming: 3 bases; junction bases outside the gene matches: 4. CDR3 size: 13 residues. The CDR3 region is CASGWTSGYEQYV. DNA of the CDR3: TGTGCCAGCGGGTGGACTAGCGGCTACGAGCAGTACGTC.

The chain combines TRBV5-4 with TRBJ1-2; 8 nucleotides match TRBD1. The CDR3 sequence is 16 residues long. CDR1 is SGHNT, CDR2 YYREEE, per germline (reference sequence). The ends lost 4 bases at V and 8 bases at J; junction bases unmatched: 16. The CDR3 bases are TGTGCCAGCAGCCTTGACAGGGGACGATCCCAGTGGGGCTACACCTTC. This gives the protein CASSLDRGRSQWGYTF. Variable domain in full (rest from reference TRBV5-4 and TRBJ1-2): ETGVTQSPTHLIKTRGQQVTLRCSSQSGHNTVSWYQQALGQGPQFIFQYYREEENGRGNFPPRFSGLQFPNYSSELNVNALELDDSALYLCASSLDRGRSQWGYTFGSGTRLTVV.

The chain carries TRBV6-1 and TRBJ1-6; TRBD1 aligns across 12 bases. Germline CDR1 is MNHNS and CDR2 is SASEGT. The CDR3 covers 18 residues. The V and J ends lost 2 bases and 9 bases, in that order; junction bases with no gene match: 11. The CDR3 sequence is CASSERLGTGGAGSPLHF. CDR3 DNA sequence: TGTGCCAGCAGTGAACGACTCGGGACAGGGGGCGCCGGTTCACCCCTCCACTTT.

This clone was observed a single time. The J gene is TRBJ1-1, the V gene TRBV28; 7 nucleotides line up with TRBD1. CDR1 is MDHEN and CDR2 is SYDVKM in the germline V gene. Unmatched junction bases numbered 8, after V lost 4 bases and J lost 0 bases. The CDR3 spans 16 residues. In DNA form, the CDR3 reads TGTGCCAGCAGTTCTTCTGGACAGGCTTTGAACACTGAAGCTTTCTTT. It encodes CASSSSGQALNTEAFF.

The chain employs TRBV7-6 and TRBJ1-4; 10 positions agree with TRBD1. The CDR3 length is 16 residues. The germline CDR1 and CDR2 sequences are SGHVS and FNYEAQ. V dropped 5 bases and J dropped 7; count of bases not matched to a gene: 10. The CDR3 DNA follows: TGTGCCAGCAGCCCAGTGGGACAGGGGTTTGGTGAAAAACTGTTTTTT. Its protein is CASSPVGQGFGEKLFF.

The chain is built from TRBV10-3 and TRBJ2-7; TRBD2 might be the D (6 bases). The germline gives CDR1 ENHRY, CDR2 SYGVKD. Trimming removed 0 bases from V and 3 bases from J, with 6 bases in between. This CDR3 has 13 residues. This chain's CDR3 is CAISESTSYEQYV. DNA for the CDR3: TGTGCCATCAGTGAGTCGACTAGCTACGAGCAGTACGTC.

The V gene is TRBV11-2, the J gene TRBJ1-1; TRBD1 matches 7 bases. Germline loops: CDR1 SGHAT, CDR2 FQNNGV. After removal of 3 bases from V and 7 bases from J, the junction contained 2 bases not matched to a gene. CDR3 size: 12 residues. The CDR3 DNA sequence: TGTGCCAGCAGCTTTCCAGGGGGTGAAGCTTTCTTT. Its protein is CASSFPGGEAFF.

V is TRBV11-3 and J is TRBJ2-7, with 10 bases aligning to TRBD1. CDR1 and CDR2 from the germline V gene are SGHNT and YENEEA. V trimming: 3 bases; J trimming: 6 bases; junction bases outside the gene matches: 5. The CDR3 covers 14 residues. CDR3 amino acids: CASSLGTGEGEQYF. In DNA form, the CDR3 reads TGTGCCAGCAGCTTGGGGACAGGGGAAGGCGAGCAGTACTTC. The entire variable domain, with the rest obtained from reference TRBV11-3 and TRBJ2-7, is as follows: EAGVVQSPRYKIIEKKQPVAFWCNPISGHNTLYWYLQNLGQGPELLIRYENEEAVDDSQLPKDRFSAERLKGVDSTLKIQPAELGDSAVYLCASSLGTGEGEQYFGPGTRLTVT.